A single sample is the source of the 10 T cell receptor beta chains below, sequenced in a study of STAT5B mutations in CD4+ large granular lymphocyte leukemia. TCRdb's copy holds only in-frame clones and misses some; the assay was immunoSEQ multiplex PCR. The sample has around 27,000 clones; 70% to 75% are singletons. Sequencing input: CD4+ T cells from blood buffy coats. These receptors were taken from a human donor in good health.

The chain couples TRBV28 to TRBJ2-1, with TRBD2 matching 8 bases. The germline CDR1 and CDR2 sequences are MDHEN and SYDVKM. The V segment lost 1 base and the J segment 7 bases; nucleotides outside the gene matches: 0. This CDR3 contains 13 residues. CDR3 region: CASSLSGGNEQFF. CDR3 sequence (DNA): TGTGCCAGCAGTTTATCGGGGGGGAATGAGCAGTTCTTC.

V is TRBV29-1 and J is TRBJ1-2; D gene unclear. The CDR3 has 14 amino acids. Germline V gene sequence: CDR1 SQVTM, CDR2 ANQGSEA. V lost 0 bases and J 5 bases, leaving 13 bases between the germline ends. The CDR3 bases are TGCAGCGTTGAAGATGAGAAGGTCGGGTATGGCTACACCTTC. It codes for CSVEDEKVGYGYTF.

The chain couples TRBV7-9 to TRBJ1-3, with unresolved D. V lost 6 bases and J 0 bases, leaving 18 bases between the germline ends. The CDR3 totals 17 residues. Germline V gene data show CDR1 as SEHNR and CDR2 as FQNEAQ (reference sequence). CDR3 nucleotide sequence: TGTGCCAGCAGGTCCTCCGGGCTACAAAGCTCTGGAAACACCATATATTTT. Its translation: CASRSSGLQSSGNTIYF.

This chain joins TRBV30 and TRBJ2-7, with 11 bases that match TRBD2. V lost 5 bases to trimming and J lost 6 bases; unmatched junction nucleotides: 9. The CDR3 totals 14 residues. Per germline, CDR1 GTSNPN and CDR2 SVGIG (reference sequence). DNA of the CDR3: TGTGCCTGGGATCAGACTAGCGGGAAAGGCGAGCAGTACTTC. This encodes CAWDQTSGKGEQYF. The whole variable domain, filled in from reference TRBV30 and TRBJ2-7, reads SQTIHQWPATLVQPVGSPLSLECTVEGTSNPNLYWYRQAAGRGLQLLFYSVGIGQISSEVPQNLSASRPQDRQFILSSKKLLLSDSGFYLCAWDQTSGKGEQYFGPGTRLTVT.

The chain has TRBV5-1 and TRBJ1-3; D call uncertain. The CDR3 has 12 residues. Germline V gives CDR1 SGHRS, CDR2 YFSETQ. V was clipped by 5 bases and J by 2 bases, with 5 bases between them. CDR3 amino acids: CASSIPGNTIYF. CDR3 in DNA: TGCGCCAGCAGTATACCTGGAAACACCATATATTTT.

The chain carries TRBV10-2 and TRBJ1-2; D unresolved. Germline values: CDR1 WSHSY, CDR2 SAAADI. The CDR3 runs to 16 residues. Trimming shortened V by 0 bases and J by 3 bases, and 14 bases separated the two germline ends. The CDR3 region is CASSESERAYHYGYTF. In nucleotides, the CDR3 is TGCGCCAGCAGTGAGTCGGAAAGGGCCTACCACTATGGCTACACCTTC.

The rearrangement uses TRBV10-3 and TRBJ2-7, with 8 bases lining up with TRBD2. This CDR3 comprises 13 residues. Germline lookup yields CDR1 ENHRY and CDR2 SYGVKD. The trim removed 6 bases at V and 0 bases at J, leaving 1 base unmatched. The CDR3 here is CAISGGGSYEQYF. DNA for the CDR3: TGTGCCATCAGCGGGGGGGGCTCCTACGAGCAGTACTTC.

This chain joins TRBV15 and TRBJ2-2; maybe TRBD2 (5 bases). The CDR3 is 14 residues long. The ends were cut back, 0 bases at V and 6 bases at J, with 8 bases in the middle. The germline V gene has CDR1 LNHNV and CDR2 YYDKDF (reference sequence). For the CDR3, the DNA is TGTGCCACCAGCAGAGATCTGGAGGCCGGGGAGCTGTTTTTT. Encoded protein: CATSRDLEAGELFF.

The CDR3 sequence is CASSRGLAGGTDTQYF. The CDR3 nucleotides read TGTGCCAGCAGCCGAGGACTAGCGGGAGGTACAGATACGCAGTATTTT. The chain links TRBV5-4 to TRBJ2-3; TRBD2 matches at 14 bases. Germline CDR1 reads SGHNT; CDR2 reads YYREEE (reference sequence). V shed 4 bases, J shed 3 bases, and the junction held 4 bases outside the gene matches. The CDR3 loop spans 16 amino acids.

The J gene is TRBJ2-3, the V gene TRBV19; no clear D gene. CDR3 length equals 13 residues. Trimming pared 3 bases from V and 4 bases from J, leaving 8 bases between. Germline V gives CDR1 LNHDA, CDR2 SQIVND (reference sequence). CDR3 bases: TGTGCCAGTAGTATCCGGATCTCAGATACGCAGTATTTT. Protein sequence: CASSIRISDTQYF. Based on the CDR3 plus reference TRBV19 and TRBJ2-3, the full variable domain is DGGITQSPKYLFRKEGQNVTLSCEQNLNHDAMYWYRQDPGQGLRLIYYSQIVNDFQKGDIAEGYSVSREKKESFPLTVTSAQKNPTAFYLCASSIRISDTQYFGPGTRLTVL.